Below, 17 T cell receptor beta chains from the same sample are listed, as sequenced in a study of blood T cell repertoires in COVID-19. Assay: immunoSEQ multiplex PCR; the TCRdb copy retains only in-frame clones and omits some. The sample holds 330,000 or so clones, roughly 90% seen once. Sequencing used PBMCs or T cells enriched from blood (not recorded which). Receptor source: a woman in her twenties or thirties who had been exposed to COVID-19.

This clone was counted between two and nine times. The chain has TRBV7-8 and TRBJ2-7; 9 nucleotides match TRBD2. This CDR3 region has 17 residues. V was pared by 2 bases and J by 3 bases, with 11 bases of the junction left unmatched. CDR1 and CDR2 (germline): SGHVS, FQNEAQ. CDR3 amino acids: CASSLISAGGPYYEQYF. The CDR3 coding sequence is TGTGCCAGCAGCTTAATCTCTGCGGGAGGGCCCTACTACGAGCAGTACTTC.

The chain is built from TRBV9 and TRBJ2-1; 10 bases align to TRBD1. CDR1 and CDR2 from the germline V gene are SGDLS and YYNGEE. This CDR3 region has 20 residues. The V gene end was trimmed by 0 bases and the J gene end by 4 bases; junction bases not matched to a gene: 16. This CDR3 is CASSVGPPGQGPISYNEQFF. CDR3 in DNA: TGTGCCAGCAGCGTAGGACCCCCGGGACAGGGGCCCATAAGTTACAATGAGCAGTTCTTC.

This clone has only one observation. V usage is TRBV11-3 and J usage is TRBJ1-6; 7 nucleotides line up with TRBD1. CDR1 is SGHNT and CDR2 is YENEEA in the germline V gene. There are 16 residues in the CDR3. Trimming cost V 1 base and J 9 bases; bases outside gene matches: 9. The CDR3 DNA is TGTGCCAGCAGCTTAGGCCAGGGGGGTTCTGGTTCACCCCTCCACTTT. This gives the protein CASSLGQGGSGSPLHF.

The genes are TRBV9 and TRBJ1-1; TRBD1 matches at 7 bases. CDR1 SGDLS and CDR2 YYNGEE come from the germline V gene. The trim removed 0 bases at V and 5 bases at J, leaving 7 bases unmatched. This CDR3 contains 15 residues. The CDR3 bases are TGTGCCAGCAGCGTAGTTACAGGGGCGTGGACTGAAGCTTTCTTT. Translated: CASSVVTGAWTEAFF.

This chain uses TRBV4-1 with TRBJ1-5; 9 bases align to TRBD1. Per germline, CDR1 MGHRA and CDR2 YSYEKL. The CDR3 is made up of 16 amino acids. With V trimmed by 2 bases and J by 4 bases, 6 bases remained unmatched. The CDR3 DNA sequence: TGCGCCAGCAGCCAACAGACAGGGGGGAGGAATCAGCCCCAGCATTTT. This codes for CASSQQTGGRNQPQHF.

The rearrangement uses TRBV7-9 and TRBJ2-2; TRBD1 matches 7 bases. Germline assignment: CDR1 SEHNR and CDR2 FQNEAQ (reference sequence). The junction had 13 bases not matched to a gene; V was cut back by 7 bases and J by 5 bases. This CDR3 has 16 amino acids. The CDR3 sequence: CASTSNWQGDTGELFF. The DNA of the CDR3 is TGTGCCAGCACCTCCAATTGGCAGGGGGATACCGGGGAGCTGTTTTTT.

The genes are TRBV7-9 and TRBJ2-7, with 7 positions matching TRBD2. Trimming at V came to 2 bases and at J to 3 bases, leaving 10 bases not matched to a gene. The CDR3 consists of 16 residues. Germline V CDR1 and CDR2: SEHNR, FQNEAQ (reference sequence). The CDR3 is CASSLRAAGDSYEQYF. Here the CDR3 DNA reads TGTGCCAGCAGCTTAAGGGCTGCGGGAGATAGCTACGAGCAGTACTTC.

A few counts support this clone. This sequence joins TRBV7-9 and TRBJ1-2, with D possibly matching TRBD1 (5 bases). V lost 3 bases, J lost 4 bases, and 9 bases lay in between. Germline V lookup: CDR1 SEHNR, CDR2 FQNEAQ (reference sequence). The CDR3 is 13 residues long. The CDR3 loop is CASSFGGGYGYTF. CDR3 bases: TGTGCCAGCAGCTTTGGGGGAGGCTATGGCTACACCTTC.

This clone turned up a few times. The gene calls are TRBV15 and TRBJ2-7; TRBD2 matches at 7 bases. The V and J ends lost 7 bases and 4 bases, in that order; junction bases with no gene match: 7. The CDR3 runs to 13 residues. The germline CDR1 and CDR2 sequences are LNHNV and YYDKDF (reference sequence). The CDR3 protein is CATIRGVFYEQYF. CDR3 nucleotides: TGTGCCACCATCCGGGGGGTGTTTTACGAGCAGTACTTC.

The genes are TRBV7-9 and TRBJ2-7, with D uncertain. V was trimmed by 8 bases and J by 1 base, leaving 6 bases between them. The CDR3 is 11 amino acids. Germline V CDR1 and CDR2: SEHNR, FQNEAQ (reference sequence). The DNA of the CDR3 is TGTGCCAGCGTAGATTCCTACGAGCAGTACTTC. This gives the protein CASVDSYEQYF.

This chain connects TRBV7-8 to TRBJ1-1; D is perhaps TRBD1 (5 bases). Germline lookup yields CDR1 SGHVS and CDR2 FQNEAQ. The CDR3 extends over 16 amino acids. V lost 5 bases to trimming and J lost 5 bases, with 21 bases between them. The CDR3 spells CASSLLGRGAWTEAFF. DNA for the CDR3: TGTGCCAGCAGCCTGTTAGGGAGGGGCGCGTGGACTGAAGCTTTCTTT.

The chain uses TRBV18 and TRBJ2-3; D call uncertain. The V end was cut by 0 bases, the J end by 5 bases, with 6 bases between. Looked up from germline, CDR1 is KGHSH and CDR2 is LQKENI. This CDR3 comprises 13 residues. The CDR3 nucleotides read TGTGCCAGCTCACCACCTTTCGGAGATACGCAGTATTTT. Protein product: CASSPPFGDTQYF.

V is TRBV27 and J is TRBJ1-6; no definite D call. The germline V gene has CDR1 MNHEY and CDR2 SMNVEV (reference sequence). The CDR3 length is 17 residues. The V end was cut by 6 bases, the J end by 7 bases, with 22 bases between. In DNA form, the CDR3 reads TGTGCCAGCAGCCTCTCCCCACATCCGGGTAAAAATTCACCCCTCCACTTT. The encoded protein is CASSLSPHPGKNSPLHF.

CDR3 coding DNA: TGTGCCAGCAGTTACCAGGTTACGGAAAAACTGTTTTTT. The encoded protein is CASSYQVTEKLFF. This chain connects TRBV6-5 to TRBJ1-4; D is unclear. The CDR3 length is 13 residues. CDR1 is MNHEY and CDR2 is SVGAGI in the germline V gene. V lost 2 bases to trimming and J lost 8 bases, with 9 bases between them.

The V call is TRBV3-1 (or the pseudogene TRBV3-2), the J call TRBJ2-3; D remains unclear. The CDR3 has 14 residues. Per the germline V gene, CDR1 is LGHDT and CDR2 is YNNKEL (reference sequence). V lost 4 bases to trimming and J lost 0 bases, with 8 bases between them. The CDR3: CASSPGSSTDTQYF. CDR3 DNA sequence: TGTGCCAGCAGCCCCGGGTCTAGCACAGATACGCAGTATTTT.

This clone was found once. The chain couples TRBV7-8 to TRBJ1-5; 7 nucleotides align to TRBD1. The CDR3 covers 14 residues. CDR1 is SGHVS and CDR2 is FQNEAQ in the germline V gene. The J segment lost 4 bases and the V segment lost 5 bases, leaving 5 bases of the junction unmatched. The CDR3 loop reads CASSPGQLNQPQHF. CDR3 sequence (DNA): TGTGCCAGCAGCCCGGGACAGCTAAATCAGCCCCAGCATTTT.

The chain combines TRBV3-1 (or the pseudogene TRBV3-2) with TRBJ2-3, with a weak D call TRBD2 (5 bases). Germline V gene data show CDR1 as LGHDT and CDR2 as YNNKEL (reference sequence). V shed 4 bases and J shed 0 bases, with 14 bases lying between them. CDR3 size: 16 residues. The CDR3 sequence is CASSRFLLGSTDTQYF. CDR3 bases: TGTGCCAGCAGCCGCTTCCTACTAGGAAGCACAGATACGCAGTATTTT.